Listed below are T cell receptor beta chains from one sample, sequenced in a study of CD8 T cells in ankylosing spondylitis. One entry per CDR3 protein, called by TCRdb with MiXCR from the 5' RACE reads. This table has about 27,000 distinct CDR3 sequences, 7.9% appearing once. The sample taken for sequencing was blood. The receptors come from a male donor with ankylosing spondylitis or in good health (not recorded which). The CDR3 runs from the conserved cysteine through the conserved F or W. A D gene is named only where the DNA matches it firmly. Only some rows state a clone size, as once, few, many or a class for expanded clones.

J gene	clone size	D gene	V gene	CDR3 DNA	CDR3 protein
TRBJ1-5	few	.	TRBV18	TGTGCCAGCTCACCAGTTGCCCCCGGACTAGAGCCCCAGCATTTT	CASSPVAPGLEPQHF
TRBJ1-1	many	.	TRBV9	TGTGCCAGCAGCGTAGGTGCCACAGGGCGACTGGGCACTGAAGCTTTCTTT	CASSVGATGRLGTEAFF
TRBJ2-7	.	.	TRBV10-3	TGTGCCATCAAGGCTAGCGCTACCTACGAGCAGTACTTC	CAIKASATYEQYF
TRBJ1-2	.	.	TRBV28	TGTGCCAGCAGCCTAATCGGGACTGGGGGCCATGGCTACACCTTC	CASSLIGTGGHGYTF
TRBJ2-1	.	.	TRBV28	TGTGCCAGCAGTTTGTCCGTTGAGGGACACAATGAGCAGTTCTTC	CASSLSVEGHNEQFF
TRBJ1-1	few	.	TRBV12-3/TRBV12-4	TGTGCCAGCACCTACAAAACTGAAGCTTTCTTT	CASTYKTEAFF
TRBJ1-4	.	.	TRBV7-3	TGTGCCAGCAGCATGGGCCCGCGAGGGGTGGAGAATGAAAAACTGTTTTTT	CASSMGPRGVENEKLFF
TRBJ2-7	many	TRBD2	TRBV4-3	TGCGCCAGCAGCCAAGGACTAGCGGAGGGGCACCTCTCCTACGAGCAGTACTTC	CASSQGLAEGHLSYEQYF
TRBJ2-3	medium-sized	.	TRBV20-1	TGCAGTGCTCCCCCAGGCTGGGGAGATACGCAGTATTTT	CSAPPGWGDTQYF
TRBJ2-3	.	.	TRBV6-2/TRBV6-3	TGTGCCAGCAGTTCGTCCAGTCTTTTCACAGATACGCAGTATTTT	CASSSSSLFTDTQYF